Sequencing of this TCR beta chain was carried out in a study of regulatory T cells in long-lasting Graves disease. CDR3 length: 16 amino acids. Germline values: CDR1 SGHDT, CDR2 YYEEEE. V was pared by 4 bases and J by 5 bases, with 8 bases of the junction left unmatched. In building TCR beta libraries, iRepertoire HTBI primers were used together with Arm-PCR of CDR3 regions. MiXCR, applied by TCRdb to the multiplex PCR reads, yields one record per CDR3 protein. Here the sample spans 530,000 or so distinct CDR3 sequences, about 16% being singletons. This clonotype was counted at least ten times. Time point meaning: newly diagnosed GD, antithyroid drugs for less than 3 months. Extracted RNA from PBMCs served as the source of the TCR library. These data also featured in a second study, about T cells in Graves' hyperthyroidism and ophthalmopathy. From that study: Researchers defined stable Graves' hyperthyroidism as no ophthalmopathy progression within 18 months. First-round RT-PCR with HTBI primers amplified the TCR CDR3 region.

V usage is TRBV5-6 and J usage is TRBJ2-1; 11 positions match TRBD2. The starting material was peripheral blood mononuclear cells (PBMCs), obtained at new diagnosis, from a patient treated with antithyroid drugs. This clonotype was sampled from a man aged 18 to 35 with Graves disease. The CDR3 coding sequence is TGTGCCAGCAGCCCCCCCGGGACTAGCGGCCACAATGAGCAGTTCTTC. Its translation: CASSPPGTSGHNEQFF.